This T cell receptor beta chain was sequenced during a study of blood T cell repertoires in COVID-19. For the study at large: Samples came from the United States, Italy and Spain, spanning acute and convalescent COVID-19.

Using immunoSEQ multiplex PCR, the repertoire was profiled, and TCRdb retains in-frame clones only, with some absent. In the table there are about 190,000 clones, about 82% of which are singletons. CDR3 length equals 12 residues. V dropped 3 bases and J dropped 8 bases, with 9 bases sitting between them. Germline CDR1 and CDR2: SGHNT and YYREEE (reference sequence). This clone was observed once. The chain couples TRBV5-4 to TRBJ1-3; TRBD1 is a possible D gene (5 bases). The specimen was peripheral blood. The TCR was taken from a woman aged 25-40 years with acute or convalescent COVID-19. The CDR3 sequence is CASSSGGDTIYF. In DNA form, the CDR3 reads TGTGCCAGCAGCTCTGGAGGGGACACCATATATTTT.